The sequence of this TCR beta chain was determined in a study of PD-1 blockade in classical Hodgkin lymphoma. General observations from the study: The study found that TCR diversity rose significantly by C4D1 in CD4+ but not CD8+ cells.

Worth noting for this clone: Its antigen is not identified.

Sequencing was performed with immunoSEQ multiplex PCR; in TCRdb, only in-frame clones are kept and a portion is missing. The sample shows tens of thousands of clones, 70% to 80% of them seen only once. Stated time point: cycle 4 day 1 (C4D1), after five to seven weeks of nivolumab. Every patient was affected by relapse after autologous stem cell transplantation, while exposure to brentuximab vedotin was not uniform. Germline CDR1 is LNHDA and CDR2 is SQIVND (reference sequence). CDR3 length: 12 residues. V lost 5 bases, J lost 8 bases, and 12 bases lay in between. This material consisted of peripheral blood mononuclear cells (PBMCs), taken before the fourth cycle of nivolumab. This receptor was obtained from a human donor with classical Hodgkin lymphoma. V and J are TRBV19 and TRBJ1-2; no clear D. In DNA, the CDR3 is TGTGCCAGTAGTTGGACGGCCTGGGGCTACACCTTC. Translating gives CASSWTAWGYTF. The full variable domain, its missing parts supplied by reference TRBV19 and TRBJ1-2, is DGGITQSPKYLFRKEGQNVTLSCEQNLNHDAMYWYRQDPGQGLRLIYYSQIVNDFQKGDIAEGYSVSREKKESFPLTVTSAQKNPTAFYLCASSWTAWGYTFGSGTRLTVV.